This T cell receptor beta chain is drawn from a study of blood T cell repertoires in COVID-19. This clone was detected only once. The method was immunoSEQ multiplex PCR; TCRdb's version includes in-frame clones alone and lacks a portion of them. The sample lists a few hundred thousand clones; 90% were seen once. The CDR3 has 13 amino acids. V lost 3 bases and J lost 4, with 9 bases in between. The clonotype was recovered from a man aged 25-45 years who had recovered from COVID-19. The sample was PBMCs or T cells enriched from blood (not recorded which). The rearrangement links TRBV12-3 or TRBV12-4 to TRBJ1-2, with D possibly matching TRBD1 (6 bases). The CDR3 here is CASSLDRSYGYTF. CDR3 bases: TGTGCCAGCAGTTTGGACAGAAGCTATGGCTACACCTTC.